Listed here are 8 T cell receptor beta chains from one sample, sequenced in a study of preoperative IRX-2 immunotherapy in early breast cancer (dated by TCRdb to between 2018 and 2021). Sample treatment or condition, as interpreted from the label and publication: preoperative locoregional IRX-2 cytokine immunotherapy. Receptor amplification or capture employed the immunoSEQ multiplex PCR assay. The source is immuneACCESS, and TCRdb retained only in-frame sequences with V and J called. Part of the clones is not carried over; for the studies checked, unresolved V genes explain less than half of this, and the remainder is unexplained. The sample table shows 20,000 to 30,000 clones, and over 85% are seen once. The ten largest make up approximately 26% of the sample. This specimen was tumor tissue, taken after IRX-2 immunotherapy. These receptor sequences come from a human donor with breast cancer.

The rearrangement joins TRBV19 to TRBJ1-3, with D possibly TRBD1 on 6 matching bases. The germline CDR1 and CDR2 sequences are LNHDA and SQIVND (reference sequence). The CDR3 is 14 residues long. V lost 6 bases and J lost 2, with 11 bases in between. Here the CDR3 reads CASSQGDTGNTIYF. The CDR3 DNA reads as TGTGCCAGTAGCCAAGGGGACACTGGAAACACCATATATTTT.

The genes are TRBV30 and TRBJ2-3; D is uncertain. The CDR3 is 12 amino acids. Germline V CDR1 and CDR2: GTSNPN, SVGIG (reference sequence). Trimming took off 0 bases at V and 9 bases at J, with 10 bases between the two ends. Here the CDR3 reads CAWSVTVNTQYF. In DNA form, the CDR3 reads TGTGCCTGGAGTGTAACCGTGAACACGCAGTATTTT.

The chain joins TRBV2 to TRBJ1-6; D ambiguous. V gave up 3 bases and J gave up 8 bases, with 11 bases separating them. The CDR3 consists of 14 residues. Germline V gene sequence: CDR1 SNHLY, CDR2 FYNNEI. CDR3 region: CASSDLGNYSPLHF. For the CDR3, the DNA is TGTGCCAGCAGTGATCTTGGTAATTATTCACCCCTCCACTTT.

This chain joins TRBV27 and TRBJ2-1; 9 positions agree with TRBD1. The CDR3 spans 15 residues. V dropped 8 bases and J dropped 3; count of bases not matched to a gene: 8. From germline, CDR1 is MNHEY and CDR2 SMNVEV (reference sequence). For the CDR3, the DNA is TGTGCCAGCTCTAATACAGGGGGCGGCTACAATGAGCAGTTCTTC. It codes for CASSNTGGGYNEQFF.

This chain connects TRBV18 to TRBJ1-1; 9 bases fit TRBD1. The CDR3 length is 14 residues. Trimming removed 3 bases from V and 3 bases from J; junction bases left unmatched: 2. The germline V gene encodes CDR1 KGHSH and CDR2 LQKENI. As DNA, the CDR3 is TGTGCCAGCTCACCCAGACAGGGGGACACTGAAGCTTTCTTT. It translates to CASSPRQGDTEAFF.

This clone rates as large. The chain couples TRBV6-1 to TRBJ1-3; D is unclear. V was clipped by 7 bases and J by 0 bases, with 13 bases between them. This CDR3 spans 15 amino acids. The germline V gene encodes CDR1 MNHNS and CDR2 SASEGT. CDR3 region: CASTPLADSGNTIYF. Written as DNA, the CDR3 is TGTGCCAGCACCCCCCTAGCGGACTCTGGAAACACCATATATTTT.

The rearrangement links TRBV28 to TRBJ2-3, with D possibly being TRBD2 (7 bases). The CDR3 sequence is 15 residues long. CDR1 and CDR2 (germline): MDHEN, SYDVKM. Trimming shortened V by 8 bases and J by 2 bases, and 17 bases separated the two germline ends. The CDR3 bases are TGTGCCAGCTTGAGGGGGGGGGATTCCACAGATACGCAGTATTTT. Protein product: CASLRGGDSTDTQYF. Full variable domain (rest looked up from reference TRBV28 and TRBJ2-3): DVKVTQSSRYLVKRTGEKVFLECVQDMDHENMFWYRQDPGLGLRLIYFSYDVKMKEKGDIPEGYSVSREKKERFSLILESASTNQTSMYLCASLRGGDSTDTQYFGPGTRLTVL.

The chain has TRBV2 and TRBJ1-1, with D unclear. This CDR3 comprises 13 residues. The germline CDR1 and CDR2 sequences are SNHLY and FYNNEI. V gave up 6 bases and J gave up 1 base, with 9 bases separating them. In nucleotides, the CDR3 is TGTGCCAGCAGACCCCGGGCGAACACTGAAGCTTTCTTT. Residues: CASRPRANTEAFF.